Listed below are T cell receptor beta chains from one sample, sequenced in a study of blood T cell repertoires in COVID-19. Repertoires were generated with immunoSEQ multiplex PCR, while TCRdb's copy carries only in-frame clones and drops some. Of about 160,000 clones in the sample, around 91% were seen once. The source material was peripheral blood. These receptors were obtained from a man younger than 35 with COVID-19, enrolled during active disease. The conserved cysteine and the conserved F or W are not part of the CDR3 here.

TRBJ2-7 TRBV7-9 ASSLGRGGSSYEQY
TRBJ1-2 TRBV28 ASSQTGGFNYGYT
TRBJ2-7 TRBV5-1 ASSLRDSFNYEQY
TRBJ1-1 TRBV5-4 ASSYLDRGKTEAF
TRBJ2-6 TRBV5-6 ASSLARDVLT
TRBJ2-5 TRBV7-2 ASSLWPGGRETQY
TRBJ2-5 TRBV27 AVGEGQGTQY
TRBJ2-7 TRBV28 ASSVRDSYEQY
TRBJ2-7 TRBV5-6 ASSFPSGSYEQY
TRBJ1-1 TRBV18 ASSTTGVGTEAF
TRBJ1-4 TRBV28 ASGRDMIGKLL
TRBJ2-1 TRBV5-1 ASSSLFSGGMANEQF
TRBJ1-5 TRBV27 ASSSGPGQSLYQPQH
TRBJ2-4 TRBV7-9 ASTGQKNIQY
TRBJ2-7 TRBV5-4 ASSLGTSGPPYEQY
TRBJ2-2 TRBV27 ASSFRLAGINTGELF
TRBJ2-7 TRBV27 ASSLSRDSYEQY
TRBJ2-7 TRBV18 ASSLRTGVSDEQY
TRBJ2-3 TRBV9 ASSERTAGTDTQY
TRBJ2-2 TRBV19 ASSTRVTGELF
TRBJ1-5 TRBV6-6 ASSPLGQGLPLFDQPQH
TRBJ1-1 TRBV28 ASSPPRQTGAF
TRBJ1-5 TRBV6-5 ASSYNRGVGQPQH
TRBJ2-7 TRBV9 ASSGLPGTGTTYEQY
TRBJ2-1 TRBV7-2 ASSLVFGVDEQF
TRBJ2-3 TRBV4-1 ASSQDKTSVYSSTDTQY
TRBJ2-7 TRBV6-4 ASQRDRGVYEQY
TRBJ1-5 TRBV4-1 ASSQGRGWQPQH
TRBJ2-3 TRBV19 ASSIEGRPTDTQY
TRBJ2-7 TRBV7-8 ASSYSGRGTSYEQY
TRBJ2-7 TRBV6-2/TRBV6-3 ASSYRGRLGSYEQY
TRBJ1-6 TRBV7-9 ASSLGTLELGDSPLH
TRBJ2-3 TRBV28 ASSHRDSTDTQY
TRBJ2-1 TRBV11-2 ASSSWGDSGSNEQF
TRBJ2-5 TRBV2 ARGTTSGRGETQY
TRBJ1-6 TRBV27 ASSLGQTGSPLH
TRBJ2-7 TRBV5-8 ASSRPGKQY
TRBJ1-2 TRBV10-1 ARAGQGGDGSNYGYT
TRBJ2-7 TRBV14 ASIGLAGGGSYEQY
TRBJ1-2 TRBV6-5 ASSYVAGRYYGYT
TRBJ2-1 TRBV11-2 ASSPRDAGGFYNEQF
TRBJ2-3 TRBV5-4 ASSPGGPTDTQY
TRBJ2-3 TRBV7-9 ASSLHQGGGTDTQY
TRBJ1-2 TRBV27 ASSLGQGAWGYT
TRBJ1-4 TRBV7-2 ASSPWDNTNEKLF
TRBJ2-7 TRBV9 ASSPGQATYEQY
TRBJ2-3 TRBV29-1 SVGWTSGSGGTDTQY
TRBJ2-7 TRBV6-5 ASSYLAGASEQY
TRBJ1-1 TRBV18 ASSPLGTGSTEAF
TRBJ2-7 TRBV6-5 ASSSTDKAYEQY
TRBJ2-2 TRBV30 AWSRDRTSGSLNTGELF
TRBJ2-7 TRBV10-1 ASSDEEVGEQY
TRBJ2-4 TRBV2 ASTWAYKNIQY
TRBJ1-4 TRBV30 AGMGQGNEKLL